This paragraph reports one T cell receptor beta chain. As yet, its antigen is unknown. This sample is drawn from a study of Tregs in tolerant kidney transplant recipients. Study-wide context: After B cell culture, CD4+CD8-CD25+CD127- and CD4+CD8-4-1BB+CD40L- cells were sorted. Sorting of CD4+CD25+CD127- cells followed approximately three-day belatacept mixed lymphocyte reactions, sometimes with roughly five-day graft donor restimulation. Study results and caveats: Some patients' samples used different primers over time, so nucleotide sequences weren't comparable.

TCRdb keeps only in-frame clones here, not all; method: immunoSEQ multiplex PCR. The repertoire has under 13,000 clones, about 93% of them found once; the top ten carry more than 5.5%. V was cut by 5 bases and J by 0 bases, with 14 bases left in between. The V gene's germline CDR1 is SNHLY and CDR2 FYNNEI. This CDR3 region has 15 residues. The J gene is TRBJ2-7, the V gene TRBV2, with D possibly matching TRBD1 (6 bases). The sequence came from a human patient who received a combined kidney and bone marrow transplant. The material sequenced was Tregs from blood cultured with allogeneic cells, taken before the transplant. CDR3 residues: CASSRTQGISYEQYF. CDR3 DNA: TGTGCCAGCAGTCGGACACAGGGTATCTCCTACGAGCAGTACTTC.